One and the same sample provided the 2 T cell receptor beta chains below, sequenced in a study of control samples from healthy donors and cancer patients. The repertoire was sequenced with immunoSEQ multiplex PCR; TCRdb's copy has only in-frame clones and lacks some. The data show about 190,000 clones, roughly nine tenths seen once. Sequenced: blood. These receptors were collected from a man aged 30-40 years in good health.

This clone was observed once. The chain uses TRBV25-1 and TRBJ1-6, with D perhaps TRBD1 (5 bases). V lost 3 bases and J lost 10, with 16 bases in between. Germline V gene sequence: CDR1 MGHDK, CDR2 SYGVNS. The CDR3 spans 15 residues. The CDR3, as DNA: TGTGCCAGCAGTGATATAAAGGGGATCGAGTCACCCCTCCACTTT. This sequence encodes CASSDIKGIESPLHF.

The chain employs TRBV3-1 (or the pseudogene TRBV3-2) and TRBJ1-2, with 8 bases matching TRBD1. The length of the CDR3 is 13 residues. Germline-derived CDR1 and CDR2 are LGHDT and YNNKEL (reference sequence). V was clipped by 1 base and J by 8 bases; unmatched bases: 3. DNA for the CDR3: TGTGCCAGCAGCCAAGGGACAGGGCGAGGCTACACCTTC. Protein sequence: CASSQGTGRGYTF.